The T cell receptor (beta chain) under discussion was sequenced for a study of CXCR3-negative and CXCR3-positive naive CD8 T cells (dated by TCRdb to about 2019). Concerning the study at large: In total, around 140 million TRB reads were obtained, corresponding to roughly 1.5 +/- 0.3 million reads per library. The diversity and physicochemical repertoire analyses included approximately ten donors pooled from two independent experiments. Naive subsets from five or six donors and memory cells from 3 donors were included in the TRBV-TRBJ cluster analysis. Results the study describes overall, beyond this receptor: Comparably high repertoire diversity was found in both naive subsets, whereas much lower repertoire diversity was found in memory CD8+ T cells. Because surface CD5, which has been linked to self-reactivity in mice, was comparable between naive subsets, TCR interaction strength was also inferred from TRB CDR3 physicochemical properties. Within the same donor, TRBV-TRBJ usage looked similar between naive CXCR3-negative and CXCR3-positive cells, but memory cells had distinct patterns. CXCR3 expression partially decreased after cryopreservation, so most assays used freshly isolated PBMCs.

Sequenced using a NextSeq 550. The Human TCR Profiling Kit (MiLaboratory) was used to prepare UMI-labeled 5' RACE TRB cDNA libraries. The full amount of extracted RNA was used for cDNA synthesis, and the full amount of resulting cDNA was used for PCR amplification. Libraries were prepared in parallel with an identical number of PCR cycles. The published analysis was carried out like this. About 48,000 +/- 9,800 unique UMI-labeled TRB cDNA molecules per library were extracted with MIGEC and MiXCR, with at least two reads per UMI required. On average, roughly 40,000 +/- 10,000 functional in-frame TRB CDR3 nucleotide clonotypes lacking stop codons were found per library. Diversity metrics, including normalized Shannon-Wiener and Chao1, were computed in VDJtools after downsampling to 5000 UMI-labeled TRB molecules per sample. Clonotype-size-weighted physicochemical properties of the central five CDR3 residues (interaction energy, strength, volume and Kidera factor 4) were computed in VDJtools. TCRdb reprocessed the reads; each CDR3 protein sequence makes one entry, and DNA is unavailable. TCRdb, rather than the study authors, made the V and J calls. This specimen's table enumerates about 40,000 distinct CDR3 sequences. About 7.7% of the sample is in the top ten clones.

CDR3 length: 13 amino acids, cysteine to phenylalanine. DNA is not on record. The germline V gene (reference sequence) sets CDR1 to LNHDA and CDR2 to SQIVND. Comment on this clonotype: Its antigen remains undetermined.

For every CD8+ T cell subset, hundreds of thousands of cells were flow-sorted straight into RLT lysis buffer, and each subset was sorted in triplicate. Standard density gradient centrifugation was used to isolate peripheral blood mononuclear cells from buffy coats. An RNeasy Mini Kit was used to extract total RNA from the sorted cells. The chain uses TRBV19 and TRBJ2-7. Sequencing was carried out using memory CD8+ T cells from blood. This sample's cell subset or site label indicates: conventional CD8+ memory T cells (TMEM), sorted as controls. The receptor comes from a human donor in good health. Some clones in this sample may be carry-over from other donors' samples. The CDR3 is CASSSEFSHEQYF.